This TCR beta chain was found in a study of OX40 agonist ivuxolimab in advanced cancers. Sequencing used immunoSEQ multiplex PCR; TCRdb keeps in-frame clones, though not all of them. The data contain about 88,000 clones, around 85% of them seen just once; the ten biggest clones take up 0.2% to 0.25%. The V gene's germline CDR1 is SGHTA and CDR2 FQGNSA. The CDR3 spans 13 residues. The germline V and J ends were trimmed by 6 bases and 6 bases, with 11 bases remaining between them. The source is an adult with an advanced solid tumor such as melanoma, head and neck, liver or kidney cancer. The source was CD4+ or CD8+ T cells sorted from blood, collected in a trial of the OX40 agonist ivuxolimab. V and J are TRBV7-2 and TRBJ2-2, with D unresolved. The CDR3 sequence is CASSFQRPGELFF. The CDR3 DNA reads TGTGCCAGCAGTTTTCAGAGGCCCGGGGAGCTGTTTTTT.